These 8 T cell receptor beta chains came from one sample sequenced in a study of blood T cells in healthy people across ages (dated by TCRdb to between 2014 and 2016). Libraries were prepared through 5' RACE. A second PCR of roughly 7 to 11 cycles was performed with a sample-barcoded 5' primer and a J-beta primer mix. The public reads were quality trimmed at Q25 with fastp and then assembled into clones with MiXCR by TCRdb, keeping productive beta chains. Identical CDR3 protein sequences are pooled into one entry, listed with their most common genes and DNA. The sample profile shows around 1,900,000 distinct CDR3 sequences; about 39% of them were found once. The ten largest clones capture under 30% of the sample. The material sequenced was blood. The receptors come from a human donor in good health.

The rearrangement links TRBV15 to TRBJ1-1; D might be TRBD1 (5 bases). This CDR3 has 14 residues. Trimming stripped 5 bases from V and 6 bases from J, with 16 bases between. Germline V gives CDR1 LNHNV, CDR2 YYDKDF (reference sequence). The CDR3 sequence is CATSLAGGNPEAFF. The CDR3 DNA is TGTGCCACCAGCTTGGCGGGGGGAAACCCTGAAGCTTTCTTT.

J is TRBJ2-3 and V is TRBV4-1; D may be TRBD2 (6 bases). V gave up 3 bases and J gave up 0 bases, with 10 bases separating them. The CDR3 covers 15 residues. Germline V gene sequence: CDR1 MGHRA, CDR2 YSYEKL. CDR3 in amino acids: CASSHVGTSTDTQYF. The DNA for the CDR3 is TGCGCCAGCAGCCATGTTGGGACTAGCACAGATACGCAGTATTTT.

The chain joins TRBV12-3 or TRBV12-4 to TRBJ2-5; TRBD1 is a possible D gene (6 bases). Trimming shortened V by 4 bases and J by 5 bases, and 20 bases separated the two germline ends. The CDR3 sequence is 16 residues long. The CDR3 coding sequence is TGTGCCAGCAGTTCGCTGTCTACAGGGCAAGGGGAGACCCAGTACTTC. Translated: CASSSLSTGQGETQYF.

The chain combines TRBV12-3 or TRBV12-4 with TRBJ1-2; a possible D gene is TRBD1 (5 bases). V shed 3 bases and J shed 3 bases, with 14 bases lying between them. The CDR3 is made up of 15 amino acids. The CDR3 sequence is CASSLTEDDYYGYTF. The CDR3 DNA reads TGTGCCAGCAGTTTGACAGAAGACGATTACTATGGCTACACCTTC.

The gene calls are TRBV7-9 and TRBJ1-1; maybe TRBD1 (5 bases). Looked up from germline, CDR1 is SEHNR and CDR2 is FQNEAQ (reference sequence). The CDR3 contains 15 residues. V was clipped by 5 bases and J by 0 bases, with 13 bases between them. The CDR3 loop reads CASSPPGPMNTEAFF. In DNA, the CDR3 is TGTGCCAGCAGCCCCCCGGGGCCCATGAACACTGAAGCTTTCTTT.

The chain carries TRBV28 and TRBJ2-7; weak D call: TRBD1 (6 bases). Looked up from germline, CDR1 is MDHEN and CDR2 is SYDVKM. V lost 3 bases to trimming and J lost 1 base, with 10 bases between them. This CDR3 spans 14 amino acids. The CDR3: CASSFGDKSYEQYF. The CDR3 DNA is TGTGCCAGCAGTTTTGGGGACAAATCCTACGAGCAGTACTTC.

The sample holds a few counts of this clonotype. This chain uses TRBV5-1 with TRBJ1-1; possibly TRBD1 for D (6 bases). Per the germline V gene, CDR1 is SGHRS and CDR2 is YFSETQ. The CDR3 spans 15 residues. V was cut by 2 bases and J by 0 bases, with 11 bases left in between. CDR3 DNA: TGCGCCAGCAGCTTTTCAGGGGTCCTGAACACTGAAGCTTTCTTT. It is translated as CASSFSGVLNTEAFF.

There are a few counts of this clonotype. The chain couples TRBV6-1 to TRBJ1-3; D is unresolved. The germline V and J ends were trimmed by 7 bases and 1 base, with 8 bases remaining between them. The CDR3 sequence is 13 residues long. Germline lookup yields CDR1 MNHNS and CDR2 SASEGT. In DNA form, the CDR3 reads TGTGCCAGCAACGCACTATCTGGAAACACCATATATTTT. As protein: CASNALSGNTIYF.